The 10 T cell receptor beta chains listed next were all sequenced from one sample in a study of Ad26.COV2.S vaccination and SARS-CoV-2 variants. The sample's treatment: some 20 received Ad26.COV2.S at low or high dose, single or two shots; roughly five received placebo; per-sample allocation not given. The study sampled participants on day 63 after the first vaccine or placebo injection. Clones were read by immunoSEQ multiplex PCR, and TCRdb kept only the in-frame ones, dropping some. The sample includes roughly 420,000 clones, around nine tenths of them seen just once. Sequenced material: peripheral blood, taken in a trial of Ad26.COV2.S vaccine versus placebo. These receptors originate from a person between 18 and 59 years old who received the Ad26.COV2.S COVID-19 vaccine or a placebo.

The chain carries TRBV7-2 and TRBJ2-5, with 11 bases matching TRBD2. With 4 bases clipped from V and 5 bases from J, the junction kept 6 bases outside the gene matches. This CDR3 is built from 15 residues. CDR1 SGHTA and CDR2 FQGNSA come from the germline V gene. In DNA form, the CDR3 reads TGTGCCAGCAGCTCTCCGACTAGCGGGATGGAGACCCAGTACTTC. Translated: CASSSPTSGMETQYF. The full variable domain, in which reference TRBV7-2 and TRBJ2-5 provide the parts outside the CDR3, is GAGVSQSPSNKVTEKGKDVELRCDPISGHTALYWYRQSLGQGLEFLIYFQGNSAPDKSGLPSDRFSAERTGGSVSTLTIQRTQQEDSAVYLCASSSPTSGMETQYFGPGTRLLVL.

This chain links TRBV6-2 or TRBV6-3 with TRBJ2-1, with 7 bases aligning to TRBD1. Germline values: CDR1 MNHEY, CDR2 SVGEGT. Trimming removed 7 bases from V and 7 bases from J; junction bases left unmatched: 10. This CDR3 has 14 amino acids. CDR3 nucleotides: TGTGCCAGCACCCCCGGGACAGTAGGTAATGAGCAGTTCTTC. It codes for CASTPGTVGNEQFF.

This rearrangement joins TRBV18 to TRBJ2-5; 9 bases align to TRBD1. The CDR3 extends over 14 amino acids. J gave up 4 bases and V 4 bases, and 4 bases lay outside the gene matches. Germline loops: CDR1 KGHSH, CDR2 LQKENI. Here the CDR3 DNA reads TGTGCCAGCTCACGGGACAGGGCTGGAGAGACCCAGTACTTC. It translates to CASSRDRAGETQYF.

This rearrangement joins TRBV4-1 to TRBJ1-6, with D tentatively TRBD1 (6 bases). V shed 8 bases and J shed 6 bases, with 17 bases lying between them. The germline gives CDR1 MGHRA, CDR2 YSYEKL. The CDR3 has 15 residues. CDR3 sequence: CASRTRDISNSPLHF. The CDR3 nucleotides read TGCGCCAGCCGAACCCGGGACATTTCTAATTCACCCCTCCACTTT.

This clone showed up just once. The V and J genes are TRBV7-9 and TRBJ2-3; 10 nucleotides match TRBD2. Germline values: CDR1 SEHNR, CDR2 FQNEAQ (reference sequence). The CDR3 spans 15 residues. Germline trimming cut 5 bases from V and 3 bases from J; bases unmatched to any gene: 5. CDR3 region: CASSRIAGGTDTQYF. The DNA for the CDR3 is TGTGCCAGCAGCCGGATAGCGGGGGGAACAGATACGCAGTATTTT.

The V and J genes are TRBV4-2 and TRBJ2-1; the match to TRBD2 covers 8 bases. Unmatched junction bases numbered 10, after V lost 5 bases and J lost 1 base. The V gene's germline CDR1 is LGHNA and CDR2 YNFKEQ. The CDR3 loop spans 17 amino acids. CDR3 bases: TGTGCCAGCAGCACCTCGGGAGGACTAGCATCCTACAATGAGCAGTTCTTC. This encodes CASSTSGGLASYNEQFF.

The CDR3 reads CASSILGHPNIQYF. CDR3 coding DNA: TGTGCCAGTAGTATTCTCGGACACCCAAACATTCAGTACTTC. V usage is TRBV19 and J usage is TRBJ2-4; a weak D match, TRBD1 (5 bases). The V gene's germline CDR1 is LNHDA and CDR2 SQIVND (reference sequence). The CDR3 has 14 residues. V shed 3 bases and J shed 6 bases, with 12 bases lying between them.

The chain couples TRBV30 to TRBJ1-1; 8 positions match TRBD1. CDR1 is GTSNPN, CDR2 SVGIG, per germline (reference sequence). The CDR3 consists of 13 residues. V lost 3 bases and J lost 5; bases outside the gene matches: 5. CDR3 protein: CAWRGRGRTEAFF. DNA of the CDR3: TGTGCCTGGAGGGGCAGGGGGCGGACTGAAGCTTTCTTT.

The rearrangement joins TRBV27 to TRBJ2-3, with TRBD2 as a possible D gene (5 bases). V gave up 3 bases and J gave up 1 base, with 11 bases separating them. CDR1 and CDR2 (germline): MNHEY, SMNVEV (reference sequence). The CDR3 is 15 amino acids. CDR3 coding DNA: TGTGCCAGCAGTTTCCAGCGGTACCGCACAGATACGCAGTATTTT. This gives the protein CASSFQRYRTDTQYF.

This sequence joins TRBV14 and TRBJ2-5; possible D gene TRBD1, 5 bases. The CDR3 consists of 14 residues. Between the trimmed V and J ends, which lost 1 base and 1 base, there was a span of 7 bases. Germline V gene lookup returns CDR1 SGHDN and CDR2 FVKESK. The CDR3 sequence is CASSQVGVQETQYF. The CDR3 bases are TGTGCCAGCAGCCAAGTAGGGGTCCAAGAGACCCAGTACTTC.